The present T cell receptor beta chain was sequenced within a study of Ad26.COV2.S vaccination and SARS-CoV-2 variants. Study summary: Recipients of Ad26.COV2.S got it intramuscularly, once or twice 56 days apart. Study results and caveats: Estimates derived from TCR breadth and depth analyses may have underestimated total T cell responses.

This clone was picked up a small number of times. What it binds is not known. Trimming cost V 1 base and J 2 bases, with 9 bases left between them. Germline V gene data show CDR1 as LNHDA and CDR2 as SQIVND (reference sequence). This CDR3 has 14 amino acids. Produced via immunoSEQ multiplex PCR; TCRdb's table is partial and in-frame only. The sample lists some 300,000 clones, about 86% occurring once. Treatment in this sample: about 20 received Ad26.COV2.S at low or high dose, single or two shots; 5 received placebo; per-sample allocation not given. Sampling happened 63 days after the first vaccine or placebo injection. The vaccine delivered Wuhan-strain SARS-CoV-2 spike through an Ad26 vector.

The chain recombines TRBV19 with TRBJ2-7; D unresolved. This clonotype was sampled from a person aged 18-65 years who received the Ad26.COV2.S COVID-19 vaccine or a placebo. This specimen was peripheral blood, taken in a trial of Ad26.COV2.S vaccine versus placebo. The chain's CDR3 is CASSIAHITYEQYF. For the CDR3, the DNA is TGTGCCAGTAGTATAGCCCACATAACCTACGAGCAGTACTTC.